This T cell receptor (beta chain) was identified in a study of a mutant IDH1 vaccine in newly diagnosed glioma. Study-level information: Scheduled for weeks 1, 3, 5, 7, 11, 15, 19 and 23, eight vaccinations were given to patients. The start of vaccination came 4-6 weeks after radiotherapy alone, or with temozolomide cycles. Earlier therapy was either radiotherapy, temozolomide, or both, and most got both.

Germline-derived CDR1 and CDR2 are LGHNA and YSLEER. Trimming pared 0 bases from V and 2 bases from J, leaving 17 bases between. CDR3 length: 19 residues. Sequencing used immunoSEQ multiplex PCR; TCRdb keeps in-frame clones, though not all of them. The profile shows some 21,000 clones, over 85% of them singletons. Regarding time point: week 11, during vaccination. Doses consisted of 300 ug of mutant IDH1 20-mer peptide each, paired with topical imiquimod. Comment on this clone: Its antigen is not known.

J is TRBJ2-6 and V is TRBV4-3, with D perhaps being TRBD1 or TRBD2 (6 bases each). Sequenced here: PBMCs, sampled from a glioma patient whose treatment included an IDH1 peptide vaccine. The receptor's source is a woman in her forties with glioma. The CDR3 nucleotides read TGCGCCAGCAGCCAAGAACCCTTCGGGGGCGGCGCTGGGGCCAACGTCCTGACTTTC. This codes for CASSQEPFGGGAGANVLTF.